These T cell receptor beta chains were read from a single sample in a study of blood T cell repertoires in COVID-19. The protocol was immunoSEQ multiplex PCR, while the TCRdb copy is restricted to in-frame clones and leaves out a portion. The profile shows some 290,000 clones, less than 90% of them singletons. The sequenced material came from peripheral blood. These receptor sequences come from a man aged 55 to 69 who had recovered from COVID-19. Both conserved end residues are part of each CDR3. A D gene is named only where the DNA matches it firmly. Clone size is stated in some rows and not others, as once, few, many or a class when expanded.

TRBV3-1/TRBV3-2,-,TRBJ2-1,TRBD2,CASSHNPGTSGRFEQFF,TGTGCCAGCAGCCACAACCCCGGGACTAGCGGGAGATTTGAGCAGTTCTTC
TRBV19,few,TRBJ1-5,TRBD1,CASKTGDYSNQPQHF,TGTGCCAGTAAGACAGGGGATTATAGCAATCAGCCCCAGCATTTT
TRBV5-5,-,TRBJ1-5,TRBD1,CASSLIGGRGQPQHF,TGTGCCAGCAGCTTGATAGGGGGCCGTGGTCAGCCCCAGCATTTT
TRBV7-2,-,TRBJ2-6,TRBD2,CASSRTSGRGGANVLTF,TGTGCCAGCAGCCGGACTAGCGGGAGGGGTGGGGCCAACGTCCTGACTTTC
TRBV18,once,TRBJ2-3,TRBD1,CASSPPDRGFTDTQYF,TGTGCCAGCTCACCACCCGACAGGGGTTTCACAGATACGCAGTATTTT
TRBV19,-,TRBJ1-2,TRBD1,CASSVAGGGYGYTF,TGTGCCAGTAGTGTCGCAGGGGGCGGCTATGGCTACACCTTC
TRBV19,-,TRBJ1-4,-,CASSHGGTTTNEKLFF,TGTGCCAGTAGCCACGGAGGGACTACAACTAATGAAAAACTGTTTTTT
TRBV19,-,TRBJ2-3,-,CASRGGPSLDTQYF,TGTGCCAGTAGGGGGGGGCCCTCTCTGGATACGCAGTATTTT
TRBV10-3,-,TRBJ1-4,TRBD1,CATRGPDEKLFF,TGTGCCACCAGGGGGCCGGATGAAAAACTGTTTTTT
TRBV5-1,-,TRBJ2-1,TRBD2,CASRFSAGGYNEQFF,TGCGCCAGCAGGTTCTCAGCGGGGGGTTACAATGAGCAGTTCTTC
TRBV6-5,-,TRBJ2-2,-,CASSYLAGELFF,TGTGCCAGCAGTTACCTAGCCGGGGAGCTGTTTTTT
TRBV9,-,TRBJ2-3,TRBD1,CASSGTGGGTDTQYF,TGTGCCAGCAGCGGAACAGGGGGCGGCACAGATACGCAGTATTTT
TRBV7-9,-,TRBJ2-1,TRBD2,CASSSSGTSGRNEQFF,TGTGCCAGCAGCTCTTCCGGGACTAGCGGCCGCAATGAGCAGTTCTTC
TRBV7-2,-,TRBJ2-1,-,CASSRWGVARDEQFF,TGTGCCAGCAGCAGATGGGGGGTGGCTAGGGATGAGCAGTTCTTC
TRBV7-8,-,TRBJ1-3,-,CASSLGPWNTIYF,TGTGCCAGCAGCTTAGGGCCATGGAACACCATATATTTT
TRBV6-2/TRBV6-3,-,TRBJ1-5,-,CASSYTRDTNQPQHF,TGTGCCAGCAGTTACACCCGGGACACCAATCAGCCCCAGCATTTT
TRBV27,-,TRBJ2-7,-,CASSFRGTPEQYF,TGTGCCAGCAGTTTTAGGGGGACGCCCGAGCAGTACTTC
TRBV5-1,few,TRBJ1-2,-,CASRDMGRSNYGYTF,TGCGCCAGCAGGGATATGGGCAGATCCAACTATGGCTACACCTTC
TRBV5-1,-,TRBJ2-3,-,CASNPGHPPDTQYF,TGCGCCAGCAACCCGGGACACCCTCCGGATACGCAGTATTTT
TRBV5-1,-,TRBJ2-7,TRBD2,CASSLDGRSSYEQYF,TGCGCCAGCAGCTTGGACGGGAGGAGCTCCTACGAGCAGTACTTC
TRBV28,-,TRBJ2-2,TRBD1,CASSLRDRGDTGELFF,TGTGCCAGCAGTTTAAGGGACAGGGGAGACACCGGGGAGCTGTTTTTT
TRBV3-1/TRBV3-2,-,TRBJ2-1,TRBD1,CASSQAPGTGISEQFF,TGTGCCAGCAGCCAAGCTCCCGGGACAGGGATTTCTGAGCAGTTCTTC
TRBV5-1,few,TRBJ2-7,TRBD1,CASSARTGAAYEQYF,TGCGCCAGCAGCGCAAGGACAGGGGCGGCCTACGAGCAGTACTTC
TRBV7-2,-,TRBJ2-3,TRBD1,CASSLGQGRSTDTQYF,TGTGCCAGCAGCTTAGGACAGGGTAGGAGCACAGATACGCAGTATTTT
TRBV7-8,-,TRBJ1-5,-,CASSLAAQVGDQPQHF,TGTGCCAGCAGCTTGGCTGCACAGGTAGGGGATCAGCCCCAGCATTTT
TRBV28,-,TRBJ1-1,TRBD1,CASSFRDRARDTEAFF,TGTGCCAGCAGTTTCCGGGACAGGGCTCGGGACACTGAAGCTTTCTTT
TRBV20-1,-,TRBJ1-2,TRBD1,CSAGGQGFRW,TGCAGTGCTGGAGGACAGGGGTTTCGGTGG
TRBV29-1,-,TRBJ1-2,TRBD1,CSAGSDRVNGYTF,TGCAGCGCTGGGTCGGACAGGGTGAATGGCTACACCTTC
TRBV11-2,-,TRBJ2-7,TRBD2,CASSLRTSGGVEPGEQYF,TGTGCCAGCAGCTTAAGGACTAGCGGGGGGGTTGAACCGGGCGAGCAGTACTTC
TRBV19,-,TRBJ2-5,TRBD2,CASSAGLAARQETQYF,TGTGCCAGTAGCGCCGGGCTAGCGGCCCGCCAAGAGACCCAGTACTTC
TRBV30,few,TRBJ1-1,-,CAWTGILMNTEAFF,TGTGCCTGGACAGGGATCTTAATGAACACTGAAGCTTTCTTT
TRBV7-9,-,TRBJ2-6,-,CASSQSGANVLTF,TGTGCCAGCAGCCAATCTGGGGCCAACGTCCTGACTTTC
TRBV30,many,TRBJ1-2,-,CAWSVRALSGYTF,TGTGCCTGGAGTGTACGAGCACTTTCGGGCTACACCTTC
TRBV5-1,-,TRBJ1-2,-,CASSRDIAAPGYGYTF,TGCGCCAGCAGCCGGGACATCGCAGCCCCGGGGTATGGCTACACCTTC
TRBV5-4,once,TRBJ2-3,-,CASSSGGSTDTQYF,TGTGCCAGCAGCTCCGGGGGTAGCACAGATACGCAGTATTTT
TRBV11-2,few,TRBJ1-5,-,CASSFRLNQPQHF,TGTGCCAGCAGCTTCCGGTTAAATCAGCCCCAGCATTTT
TRBV11-3,-,TRBJ2-3,-,CASSLGAGGPDTQYF,TGTGCCAGCAGCTTAGGCGCCGGGGGGCCAGATACGCAGTATTTT
TRBV7-8,many,TRBJ2-3,TRBD2,CASSLAPIQRGGGNTQYF,TGTGCCAGCAGCTTAGCGCCCATCCAGCGGGGGGGCGGAAATACGCAGTATTTT
TRBV5-4,-,TRBJ2-6,TRBD1,CASSLGSGGSSGANVLTF,TGTGCCAGCAGCTTGGGGTCAGGGGGCAGCTCTGGGGCCAACGTCCTGACTTTC
TRBV27,few,TRBJ2-7,TRBD2,CASSLRPPGLAAMRVEQYF,TGTGCCAGCAGTTTAAGGCCCCCGGGACTAGCGGCTATGAGGGTAGAGCAGTACTTC
TRBV6-5,once,TRBJ2-3,TRBD2,CASRRGGSDTQYF,TGTGCCAGCAGGCGGGGGGGCTCGGATACGCAGTATTTT
TRBV9,-,TRBJ1-3,TRBD1,CASSASGQGTGNTIYF,TGTGCCAGCAGCGCCAGCGGACAGGGAACTGGAAACACCATATATTTT
TRBV2,-,TRBJ2-1,-,CASSVRGSYNEQFF,TGTGCCAGCAGTGTCAGGGGCTCCTACAATGAGCAGTTCTTC
TRBV7-3,-,TRBJ2-1,TRBD2,CASSQESAGGYNEQFF,TGTGCCAGCAGTCAAGAGTCAGCGGGGGGCTACAATGAGCAGTTCTTC
TRBV18,-,TRBJ2-3,TRBD2,CASSPTSGGRTDTQYF,TGTGCCAGCTCACCGACTAGCGGGGGGCGCACAGATACGCAGTATTTT
TRBV28,-,TRBJ2-7,-,CASSFLTGDEQYF,TGTGCCAGCAGTTTCTTAACAGGCGACGAGCAGTACTTC
TRBV6-6,-,TRBJ1-6,-,CASSLDSQNNSPLHF,TGTGCCAGCAGTCTGGACAGCCAGAATAATTCACCCCTCCACTTT
TRBV5-4,-,TRBJ2-3,-,CASSPGQGLRTDTQYF,TGTGCCAGCAGTCCCGGCCAGGGACTTCGAACAGATACGCAGTATTTT
TRBV6-5,-,TRBJ1-5,TRBD1,CASQTGRTGGQPQHF,TGTGCCAGCCAAACGGGACGGACAGGGGGGCAGCCCCAGCATTTT
TRBV20-1,-,TRBJ2-5,-,CSASGQQETQYF,TGCAGTGCTAGTGGACAACAAGAGACCCAGTACTTC
TRBV27,-,TRBJ2-2,-,CACGGSVTGELFF,TGTGCCTGTGGGGGGTCAGTTACCGGGGAGCTGTTTTTT
TRBV6-1,-,TRBJ1-1,-,CASSERGWEAFF,TGTGCCAGCAGTGAACGGGGGTGGGAAGCTTTCTTT
TRBV5-1,-,TRBJ1-1,-,CASSFVQSPNTEAFF,TGCGCCAGCAGCTTTGTGCAGTCTCCGAACACTGAAGCTTTCTTT
TRBV20-1,-,TRBJ2-6,-,CSASDGGSGANVLTF,TGCAGTGCTAGTGACGGAGGCTCTGGGGCCAACGTCCTGACTTTC
TRBV19,-,TRBJ2-7,TRBD1,CASRPGQTSYEQYF,TGTGCCAGTAGACCGGGACAGACTTCCTACGAGCAGTACTTC
TRBV28,-,TRBJ1-5,TRBD1,CASSFRTGNQPQHF,TGTGCCAGCAGTTTTAGGACAGGGAATCAGCCCCAGCATTTT
TRBV7-9,few,TRBJ2-1,-,CASSGGLATYNEQFF,TGTGCCAGCAGCGGTGGGCTAGCCACATACAATGAGCAGTTCTTC
TRBV5-8,-,TRBJ2-5,TRBD1,CASSLGQGAFQETQYF,TGTGCCAGCAGCTTGGGACAGGGCGCCTTCCAAGAGACCCAGTACTTC
TRBV4-2,-,TRBJ2-5,TRBD2,CASSQDSPSSSGQYF,TGTGCCAGCAGCCAAGATTCCCCCAGTTCTAGCGGACAGTACTTC